The clone carrying this T cell receptor beta chain turned up a few times. CDR3 size: 16 residues. Germline CDR1 is MNHNY and CDR2 is SVGAGI (reference sequence). The ends lost 2 bases at V and 5 bases at J; junction bases unmatched: 6. The data were obtained in a study of early T cells in non-severe SARS-CoV-2 infection. Each single cDNA molecule received a unique molecular identifier. TCRdb re-analysed the 5' RACE reads in MiXCR, keeping a single row per CDR3 protein. The sample contains under 50,000 distinct CDR3 sequences, 3.5% to 5% of which appear only once. This TCR came from an adult who was a healthcare worker with PCR-confirmed SARS-CoV-2 infection or an uninfected control (not recorded which). Sequenced input: whole blood. This sequence joins TRBV6-6 and TRBJ1-6; TRBD1 matches at 7 bases. The CDR3 coding sequence is TGTGCCAGCAGTTACAGGGGGGGACAGAATAATTCACCCCTCCACTTT. Translated, it gives CASSYRGGQNNSPLHF.